Listed below are T cell receptor beta chains from one sample, sequenced in a study of STAT3 mutations in large granular lymphocyte leukemia. Assay: immunoSEQ multiplex PCR; the TCRdb copy retains only in-frame clones and omits some. Of approximately 43,000 clones in the sample, approximately 78% were seen once. Sequencing was done on a sample of PBMCs. Receptors were obtained from a human donor with T large granular lymphocyte leukemia. Some clones in this sample may be carry-over from other donors' samples. Each CDR3 is given without its conserved first and last residue. Each record gives: V gene, CDR3 protein.

>TRBV11-2
ASEGENTEAF
>TRBV7-2
ASSIGTGGTYEQY
>TRBV11-1
ASSLGGTSGVQETQY
>TRBV6-6
ASSPPTGDAGEAF
>TRBV10-3
AISDFFSGDFYNEQF
>TRBV30
AWSVQSNEKLF
>TRBV7-9
ASSGGLGGYT
>TRBV6-5
ASSSEDRPLNTEAF
>TRBV19
ASSVGQGVRGYT
>TRBV19
ASSIGRTDSGNTIY
>TRBV5-4
ASTAWDTGELF
>TRBV7-9
ASSPSQGDTEAF
>TRBV28
ASSLGQEKFFGYSNQPQH
>TRBV10-3
ATTITGGGGDVLT
>TRBV5-1
ASSFGQGAFPPTNEKLF
>TRBV6-6
ASSRQEKETQY
>TRBV7-9
ASSRPESSAGNTIY
>TRBV11-3
ASSLWGSSTDTQY
>TRBV7-6
ASSPGLVRSGELF
>TRBV19
ASAFTGVGTGELF
>TRBV7-8
ASSFIPRDSLYGYT
>TRBV4-3
ASSQDRGSRTGDEQY